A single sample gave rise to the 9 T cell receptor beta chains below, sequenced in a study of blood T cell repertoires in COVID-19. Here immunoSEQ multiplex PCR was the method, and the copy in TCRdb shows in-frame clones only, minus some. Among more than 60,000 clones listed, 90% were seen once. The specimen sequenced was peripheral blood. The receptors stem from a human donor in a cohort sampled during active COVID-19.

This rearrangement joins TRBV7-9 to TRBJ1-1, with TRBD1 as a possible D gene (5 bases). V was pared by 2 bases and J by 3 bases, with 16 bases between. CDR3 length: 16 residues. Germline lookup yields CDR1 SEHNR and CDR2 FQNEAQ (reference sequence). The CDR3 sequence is CASSLSAGKGDTEAFF. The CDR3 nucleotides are TGTGCCAGCAGCTTATCCGCAGGGAAAGGTGACACTGAAGCTTTCTTT.

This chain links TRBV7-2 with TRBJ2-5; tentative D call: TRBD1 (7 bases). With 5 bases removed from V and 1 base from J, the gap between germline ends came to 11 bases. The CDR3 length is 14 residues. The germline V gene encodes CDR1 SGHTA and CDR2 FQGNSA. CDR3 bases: TGTGCCAGCAGCCGGGGGACAGCCCAAGAGACCCAGTACTTC. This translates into CASSRGTAQETQYF.

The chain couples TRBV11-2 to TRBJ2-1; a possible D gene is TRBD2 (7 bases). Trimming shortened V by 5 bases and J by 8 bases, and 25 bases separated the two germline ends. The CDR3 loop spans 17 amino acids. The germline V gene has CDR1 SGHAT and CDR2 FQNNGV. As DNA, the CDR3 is TGTGCCAGCAGCCCACACTTGAGGAGGGGGGGCCCCCATGAGCAGTTCTTC. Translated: CASSPHLRRGGPHEQFF.

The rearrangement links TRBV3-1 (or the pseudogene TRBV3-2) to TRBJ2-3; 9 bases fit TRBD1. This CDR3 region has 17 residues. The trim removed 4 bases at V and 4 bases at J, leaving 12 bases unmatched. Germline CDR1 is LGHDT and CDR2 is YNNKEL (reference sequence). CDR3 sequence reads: CASSPLKGQGQADTQYF. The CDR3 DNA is TGTGCCAGCAGCCCCCTCAAGGGACAGGGCCAAGCAGATACGCAGTATTTT.

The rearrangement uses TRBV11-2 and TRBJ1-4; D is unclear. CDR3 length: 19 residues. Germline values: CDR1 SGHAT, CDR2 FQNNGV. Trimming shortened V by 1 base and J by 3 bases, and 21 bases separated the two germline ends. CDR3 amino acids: CASSLVSGLGYGANEKLFF. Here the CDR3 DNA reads TGTGCCAGCAGCTTAGTGTCCGGCTTGGGGTACGGGGCTAATGAAAAACTGTTTTTT.

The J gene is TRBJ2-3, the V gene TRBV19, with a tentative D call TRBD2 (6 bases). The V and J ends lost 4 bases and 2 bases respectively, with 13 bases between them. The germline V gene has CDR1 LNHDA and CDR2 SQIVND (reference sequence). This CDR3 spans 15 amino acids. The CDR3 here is CASSTLGGFTDTQYF. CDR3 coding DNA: TGTGCCAGTAGTACGCTCGGGGGTTTCACAGATACGCAGTATTTT.

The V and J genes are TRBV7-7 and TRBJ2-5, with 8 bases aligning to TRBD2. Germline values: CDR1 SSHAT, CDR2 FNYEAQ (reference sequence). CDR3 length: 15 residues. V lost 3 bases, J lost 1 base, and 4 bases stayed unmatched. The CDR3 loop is CASSFSTSAQETQYF. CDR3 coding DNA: TGTGCCAGCAGCTTTTCGACTAGCGCCCAAGAGACCCAGTACTTC.

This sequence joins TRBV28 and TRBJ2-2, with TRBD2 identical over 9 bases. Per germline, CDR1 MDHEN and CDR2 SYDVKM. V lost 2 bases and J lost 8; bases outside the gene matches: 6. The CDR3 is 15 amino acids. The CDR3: CASSLGASGIGELFF. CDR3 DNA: TGTGCCAGCAGTTTAGGGGCTAGCGGGATTGGGGAGCTGTTTTTT. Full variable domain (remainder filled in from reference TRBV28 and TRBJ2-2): DVKVTQSSRYLVKRTGEKVFLECVQDMDHENMFWYRQDPGLGLRLIYFSYDVKMKEKGDIPEGYSVSREKKERFSLILESASTNQTSMYLCASSLGASGIGELFFGEGSRLTVL.

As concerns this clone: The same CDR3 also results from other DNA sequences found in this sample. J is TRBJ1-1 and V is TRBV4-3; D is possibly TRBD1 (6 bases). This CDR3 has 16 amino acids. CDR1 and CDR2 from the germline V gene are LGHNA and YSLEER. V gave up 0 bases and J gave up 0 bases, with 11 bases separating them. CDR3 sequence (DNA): TGCGCCAGCAGCCAAGATGTAGGGGGTTTGAACACTGAAGCTTTCTTT. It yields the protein CASSQDVGGLNTEAFF.